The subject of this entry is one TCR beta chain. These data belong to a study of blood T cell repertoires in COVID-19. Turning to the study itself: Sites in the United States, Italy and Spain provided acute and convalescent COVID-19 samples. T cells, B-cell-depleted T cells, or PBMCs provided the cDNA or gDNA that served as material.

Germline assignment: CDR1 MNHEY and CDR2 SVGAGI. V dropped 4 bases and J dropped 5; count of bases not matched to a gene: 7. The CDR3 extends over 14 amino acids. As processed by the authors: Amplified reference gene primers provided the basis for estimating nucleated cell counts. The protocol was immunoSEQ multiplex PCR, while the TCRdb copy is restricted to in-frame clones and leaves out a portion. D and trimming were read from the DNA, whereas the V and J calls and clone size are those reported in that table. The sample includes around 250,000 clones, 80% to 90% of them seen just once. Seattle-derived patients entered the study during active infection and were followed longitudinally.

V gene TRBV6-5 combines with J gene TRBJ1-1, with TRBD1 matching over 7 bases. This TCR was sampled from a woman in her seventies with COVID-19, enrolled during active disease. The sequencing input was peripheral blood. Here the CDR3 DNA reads TGTGCCAGCAGTTCGACACAGGGGAGGACTGAAGCTTTCTTT. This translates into CASSSTQGRTEAFF.